This T cell receptor beta chain was sequenced for a study of shared clonotypes between healthy human individuals. The CDR3 spans 11 residues. The germline CDR1 and CDR2 sequences are GTSNPN and SVGIG (reference sequence). Trimming removed 5 bases from V and 3 bases from J, with 7 bases in between. This clone was seen once. CD8 memory merged CD45RO+ cells and CCR7-negative CD45RA+ TemRA cells into one population. The data were produced by immunoSEQ multiplex PCR, yet TCRdb's version contains in-frame clones alone and is incomplete. Among under 350,000 clones, around nine tenths were seen once, and the ten largest hold 16%.

This clonotype was obtained from a man younger than 35 in good health. The chain employs TRBV30 and TRBJ1-1; no clear D. Sequenced input: memory CD8+ T cells sorted from blood. Specified subset: CD45RO+ cells pooled with CCR7-negative TemRA cells. For the CDR3, the DNA is TGTGCCTGGGGGGAATACACTGAAGCTTTCTTT. Translated, it gives CAWGEYTEAFF.